The 10 T cell receptor beta chains presented below share a single source sample, sequenced in a study of T-cell reconstitution after alpha-beta-depleted transplantation in children. TCRbeta library construction was performed incorporating unique molecular identifiers. TCRdb reprocessed the PCR reads with MiXCR, giving one entry per CDR3 protein. This table has 450,000 to 550,000 distinct CDR3 sequences, 11% appearing once. Material: PBMCs, mostly from graft donor cells, obtained 180 days after TCRalphabeta/CD19-depleted stem cell transplant. These receptors all stem from a female patient aged 2 to 10 who had a stem cell transplant for aplastic anemia, so the T cells may come from the graft donor.

At least ten counts were recorded for this clonotype. The genes are TRBV10-3 and TRBJ2-3; D might be TRBD1 or TRBD2, each matching 6 bases. Germline V CDR1 and CDR2: ENHRY, SYGVKD. With 9 bases removed from V and 2 bases from J, the gap between germline ends came to 12 bases. CDR3 length equals 13 residues. CDR3 amino acids: CAIPGDFTDTQYF. In DNA form, the CDR3 reads TGTGCCATTCCAGGGGACTTCACAGATACGCAGTATTTT.

V and J are TRBV6-1 and TRBJ2-2; the match to TRBD1 covers 9 bases. J gave up 6 bases and V 7 bases, and 6 bases lay outside the gene matches. Looked up from germline, CDR1 is MNHNS and CDR2 is SASEGT. CDR3 size: 14 residues. CDR3 sequence: CASIRRTGAGELFF. The CDR3 nucleotides read TGTGCCAGCATTCGGCGGACAGGGGCCGGGGAGCTGTTTTTT.

This clonotype was seen only a few times. The rearrangement uses TRBV15 and TRBJ2-2; 9 nucleotides align to TRBD2. The CDR3 has 17 amino acids. V lost 3 bases, J lost 7 bases, and 12 bases stayed unmatched. Looked up from germline, CDR1 is LNHNV and CDR2 is YYDKDF (reference sequence). In nucleotides, the CDR3 is TGTGCCACCAGCAGCGGTGGTAGCGGGAGTATTGGCGGGGAGCTGTTTTTT. Translated: CATSSGGSGSIGGELFF.

The chain couples TRBV15 to TRBJ2-1; 12 bases fit TRBD2. This CDR3 region has 18 residues. Germline-derived CDR1 and CDR2 are LNHNV and YYDKDF (reference sequence). Unmatched junction bases numbered 6, after V lost 1 base and J lost 2 bases. DNA of the CDR3: TGTGCCACCAGCAGAGGGGCTAGCGGGAGGGTACCCTACAATGAGCAGTTCTTC. The encoded protein is CATSRGASGRVPYNEQFF.

This clonotype was found a few times. The CDR3 loop is CASSYSRSVYNEQFF. The CDR3 region has the DNA TGTGCCAGCAGTTACTCGCGGAGCGTCTACAATGAGCAGTTCTTC. V gene TRBV6-2 or TRBV6-3 combines with J gene TRBJ2-1; no reliable D call. The germline V gene has CDR1 MNHEY and CDR2 SVGEGT. The CDR3 extends over 15 amino acids. Trimming took 0 bases from V and 3 from J, leaving 9 bases between them.

This rearrangement joins TRBV29-1 to TRBJ1-2; the D gene is possibly TRBD1 (5 bases). CDR3 length: 14 residues. Trimming removed 7 bases from V and 2 bases from J, with 17 bases in between. Per the germline V gene, CDR1 is SQVTM and CDR2 is ANQGSEA. CDR3 nucleotides: TGCAGCGACAAGGGGTGGGAGACCAACTATGGCTACACCTTC. This gives the protein CSDKGWETNYGYTF.

A few counts support this clonotype. The chain combines TRBV2 with TRBJ2-2; TRBD2 agrees at 8 bases. This CDR3 has 16 residues. Germline loops: CDR1 SNHLY, CDR2 FYNNEI. J was trimmed by 0 bases and V by 4 bases; bases with no gene match: 4. CDR3 loop: CASSVISGTNTGELFF. As DNA, the CDR3 is TGTGCCAGCAGTGTGATTAGCGGGACGAACACCGGGGAGCTGTTTTTT.

This clonotype has more than one count but fewer than ten. The V gene is TRBV28, the J gene TRBJ2-7; weak D call: TRBD2 (7 bases). CDR3 size: 12 residues. V lost 4 bases, J lost 5 bases, and 9 bases lay in between. CDR1 is MDHEN, CDR2 SYDVKM, per germline. The CDR3 reads CASSWGGHEQYF. The CDR3 nucleotides read TGTGCCAGCAGTTGGGGGGGCCACGAGCAGTACTTC.

This clonotype turned up a few times. The chain employs TRBV6-2 or TRBV6-3 and TRBJ1-2; TRBD1 might be the D (5 bases). CDR1 and CDR2 from the germline V gene are MNHEY and SVGEGT. V was cut by 2 bases and J by 3 bases, with 10 bases left in between. The CDR3 is 14 residues long. CDR3 protein: CASSYAGPHYGYTF. The CDR3 DNA follows: TGTGCCAGCAGTTACGCGGGACCCCACTATGGCTACACCTTC.

The V and J genes are TRBV12-3 or TRBV12-4 and TRBJ2-2, with a tentative D call TRBD2 (6 bases). The CDR3 covers 17 residues. V lost 1 base and J lost 5, with 17 bases in between. DNA of the CDR3: TGTGCCAGCAGTTTAGGAAGGGCTAGCGCAAAAACCGGGGAGCTGTTTTTT. Protein: CASSLGRASAKTGELFF.